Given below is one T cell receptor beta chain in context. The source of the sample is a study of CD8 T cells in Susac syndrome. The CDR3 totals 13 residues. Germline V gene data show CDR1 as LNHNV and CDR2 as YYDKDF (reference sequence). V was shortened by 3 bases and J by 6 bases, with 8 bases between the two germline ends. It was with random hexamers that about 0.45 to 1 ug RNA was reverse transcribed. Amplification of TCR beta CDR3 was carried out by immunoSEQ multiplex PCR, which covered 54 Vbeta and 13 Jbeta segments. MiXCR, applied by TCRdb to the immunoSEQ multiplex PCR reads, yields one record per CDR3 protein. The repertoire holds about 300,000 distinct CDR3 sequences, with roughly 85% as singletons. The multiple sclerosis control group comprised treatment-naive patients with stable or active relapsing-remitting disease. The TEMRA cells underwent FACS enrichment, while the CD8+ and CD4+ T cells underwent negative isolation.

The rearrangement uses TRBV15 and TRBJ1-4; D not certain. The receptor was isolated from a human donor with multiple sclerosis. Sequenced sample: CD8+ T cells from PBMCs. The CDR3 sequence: CATSRKGHEKLFF. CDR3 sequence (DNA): TGTGCCACCAGCAGGAAAGGTCATGAAAAACTGTTTTTT.